The next 19 T cell receptor beta chains were all read from a single sample in a study of T cell responses to AZD1222 COVID-19 vaccine. The protocol was immunoSEQ multiplex PCR, while the TCRdb copy is restricted to in-frame clones and leaves out a portion. The sample yields tens of thousands of clones, around 92% seen once. The source material was peripheral blood, sampled on day 0 of MenACWY control vaccination. These receptors were obtained from an adult in good health.

The chain uses TRBV11-2 and TRBJ1-3; D is possibly TRBD1 (5 bases). From germline, CDR1 is SGHAT and CDR2 FQNNGV. The V gene lost 0 bases and the J gene lost 4 bases, with 16 bases spanning the gap. The CDR3 is 17 amino acids. CDR3 nucleotide sequence: TGTGCCAGCAGCTTAGAGCCCTCTACAGGTCTAGGAAACACCATATATTTT. The encoded protein is CASSLEPSTGLGNTIYF.

The rearrangement joins TRBV6-5 to TRBJ1-2; tentative D call: TRBD1 (5 bases). CDR3 size: 13 residues. Germline CDR1 is MNHEY and CDR2 is SVGAGI. The V gene lost 7 bases and the J gene lost 3 bases, with 12 bases spanning the gap. The CDR3 here is CASKAGSDYGYTF. The CDR3 DNA sequence: TGTGCCAGCAAAGCAGGGTCGGACTATGGCTACACCTTC.

The chain combines TRBV19 with TRBJ1-5; D gene ambiguous. Germline V gives CDR1 LNHDA, CDR2 SQIVND (reference sequence). CDR3 length: 16 amino acids. Trimming stripped 5 bases from V and 0 bases from J, with 14 bases between. The CDR3 loop reads CASSVDGAGSNQPQHF. The CDR3 DNA follows: TGTGCCAGTAGTGTGGACGGCGCTGGTAGCAATCAGCCCCAGCATTTT.

The V call is TRBV12-3 or TRBV12-4, the J call TRBJ1-2; D is unresolved. V lost 3 bases to trimming and J lost 0 bases, with 2 bases between them. The CDR3 runs 12 residues. CDR3 amino acids: CASSLANYGYTF. CDR3 coding DNA: TGTGCCAGCAGTTTGGCTAACTATGGCTACACCTTC.

This rearrangement joins TRBV6-4 to TRBJ2-1; 8 nucleotides agree with TRBD1. CDR3 length: 14 amino acids. From germline, CDR1 is MRHNA and CDR2 SNTAGT. Losses at the gene ends were 5 bases for V and 4 bases for J; bases not matched to a gene: 4. For the CDR3, the DNA is TGTGCCAGCAGTAGGACAGGGTGGTACAATGAGCAGTTCTTC. Encoded protein: CASSRTGWYNEQFF.

This sequence joins TRBV7-9 and TRBJ2-5; D not resolved. The V end lost 2 bases, the J end lost 5 bases, and 15 bases lay between the germline ends. Germline V gives CDR1 SEHNR, CDR2 FQNEAQ (reference sequence). CDR3 length equals 15 residues. CDR3 sequence reads: CASSLRQGYRETQYF. The CDR3 DNA reads TGTGCCAGCAGCTTAAGACAAGGCTATCGGGAGACCCAGTACTTC.

The rearrangement uses TRBV28 and TRBJ2-5; no definite D call. Germline loops: CDR1 MDHEN, CDR2 SYDVKM. The CDR3 has 11 amino acids. Trimming pared 3 bases from V and 5 bases from J, leaving 4 bases between. The CDR3 here is CASSFLETQYF. As DNA, the CDR3 is TGTGCCAGCAGTTTTCTGGAGACCCAGTACTTC.

V usage is TRBV28 and J usage is TRBJ1-2; D unclear. This CDR3 comprises 14 residues. V lost 3 bases to trimming and J lost 0 bases, with 8 bases between them. Germline CDR1 is MDHEN and CDR2 is SYDVKM. The CDR3 loop is CASSLREANYGYTF. CDR3 sequence (DNA): TGTGCCAGCAGTTTGCGGGAAGCTAACTATGGCTACACCTTC.

The chain has TRBV4-2 and TRBJ2-3; D might be TRBD2 (6 bases). The germline CDR1 and CDR2 sequences are LGHNA and YNFKEQ. The V end lost 0 bases, the J end lost 11 bases, and 12 bases lay between the germline ends. The CDR3 length is 13 residues. The CDR3 nucleotides are TGTGCCAGCAGCCAAGATCCGAGCGGGTGGCAGTATTTT. Amino acids: CASSQDPSGWQYF.

The chain is built from TRBV3-1 (or the pseudogene TRBV3-2) and TRBJ1-1, with D possibly matching TRBD1 (5 bases). Germline values: CDR1 LGHDT, CDR2 YNNKEL (reference sequence). The CDR3 extends over 14 amino acids. With 4 bases removed from V and 1 base from J, the gap between germline ends came to 10 bases. CDR3 sequence reads: CASSPGLENTEAFF. The CDR3 nucleotides read TGTGCCAGCAGCCCGGGACTCGAGAACACTGAAGCTTTCTTT.

The chain uses TRBV3-1 (or the pseudogene TRBV3-2) and TRBJ2-1; TRBD2 matches at 12 bases. Germline V gene sequence: CDR1 LGHDT, CDR2 YNNKEL (reference sequence). J was trimmed by 4 bases and V by 4 bases; bases with no gene match: 5. The CDR3 contains 16 residues. In nucleotides, the CDR3 is TGTGCCAGCAGCCTGGGGACTAGCGGGCATTACAATGAGCAGTTCTTC. This gives the protein CASSLGTSGHYNEQFF.

The sample holds a few counts of this clone. The chain uses TRBV2 and TRBJ1-1; possibly TRBD1 for D (5 bases). The V gene lost 5 bases and the J gene lost 1 base, with 11 bases spanning the gap. The CDR3 loop spans 14 amino acids. Looked up from germline, CDR1 is SNHLY and CDR2 is FYNNEI. The CDR3 sequence: CASSPGRTNTEAFF. CDR3 bases: TGTGCCAGCAGTCCGGGACGGACGAACACTGAAGCTTTCTTT.

About this clone itself: An end of the junction does not agree with germline; a read error may underlie this. The chain recombines TRBV11-2 with TRBJ1-2; 7 positions agree with TRBD1. Looked up from germline, CDR1 is SGHAT and CDR2 is FQNNGV. This CDR3 spans 17 amino acids. The CDR3 here is CASSLDFRGGNSYGYTF. The CDR3 DNA reads as TGTGCCAGCAGCCTAGATTTCAGGGGGGGAAATAGCTATGGCTACACCTTC.

CDR3 sequence (DNA): TGTGCCAGCAGCCAAGTAACTCCAGTGTTTTCCTCTGGGGCCAACGTCCTGACTTTC. Translating gives CASSQVTPVFSSGANVLTF. This chain connects TRBV3-1 (or the pseudogene TRBV3-2) to TRBJ2-6, with D hard to call. The CDR3 length is 19 residues. Germline-derived CDR1 and CDR2 are LGHDT and YNNKEL (reference sequence). V was pared by 1 base and J by 0 bases, with 16 bases between.

The chain couples TRBV16 to TRBJ1-2; 8 bases align to TRBD1. Unmatched junction bases numbered 3, after V lost 1 base and J lost 8 bases. The V gene's germline CDR1 is KGHSY and CDR2 FQNENV. This CDR3 is built from 13 residues. The CDR3 loop reads CASSQLQGGGYTF. The DNA for the CDR3 is TGTGCCAGCAGCCAATTACAGGGGGGCGGCTACACCTTC. The full variable domain, in which reference TRBV16 and TRBJ1-2 provide the parts outside the CDR3, is GEEVAQTPKHLVRGEGQKAKLYCAPIKGHSYVFWYQQVLKNEFKFLISFQNENVFDETGMPKERFSAKCLPNSPCSLEIQATKLEDSAVYFCASSQLQGGGYTFGSGTRLTVV.

The CDR3 reads CASSVAGNEQFF. CDR3 bases: TGTGCCAGCAGCGTAGCAGGGAATGAGCAGTTCTTC. This chain uses TRBV9 with TRBJ2-1; possibly TRBD1 for D (5 bases). The CDR3 covers 12 residues. Trimming shortened V by 0 bases and J by 7 bases, and 5 bases separated the two germline ends. Germline V lookup: CDR1 SGDLS, CDR2 YYNGEE.

The chain uses TRBV15 and TRBJ2-1; D may be TRBD1 or TRBD2 (5 bases each). The germline V gene has CDR1 LNHNV and CDR2 YYDKDF (reference sequence). The length of the CDR3 is 15 residues. Trimming shortened V by 1 base and J by 7 bases, and 14 bases separated the two germline ends. The DNA for the CDR3 is TGTGCCACCAGCAGAGGAAAGGGACCCCCGAATGAGCAGTTCTTC. Amino acids: CATSRGKGPPNEQFF. Filled out from reference TRBV15 and TRBJ2-1, the complete variable domain reads DAMVIQNPRYQVTQFGKPVTLSCSQTLNHNVMYWYQQKSSQAPKLLFHYYDKDFNNEADTPDNFQSRRPNTSFCFLDIRSPGLGDTAMYLCATSRGKGPPNEQFFGPGTRLTVL.

The chain recombines TRBV19 with TRBJ2-1; D ambiguous. The germline V and J ends were trimmed by 6 bases and 0 bases, with 6 bases remaining between them. The CDR3 is 13 residues long. Germline CDR1 LNHDA, CDR2 SQIVND (reference sequence). Written as DNA, the CDR3 is TGTGCCAGTAGAGCTGACTCCTACAATGAGCAGTTCTTC. It specifies CASRADSYNEQFF.

The rearrangement uses TRBV19 and TRBJ2-2, with TRBD2 matching over 8 bases. V shed 5 bases, J shed 1 base, and the junction held 3 bases outside the gene matches. CDR3 length: 15 residues. The V gene's germline CDR1 is LNHDA and CDR2 SQIVND (reference sequence). DNA for the CDR3: TGTGCCAGTAGTGTACTAGCGGAGAACACCGGGGAGCTGTTTTTT. As protein: CASSVLAENTGELFF.